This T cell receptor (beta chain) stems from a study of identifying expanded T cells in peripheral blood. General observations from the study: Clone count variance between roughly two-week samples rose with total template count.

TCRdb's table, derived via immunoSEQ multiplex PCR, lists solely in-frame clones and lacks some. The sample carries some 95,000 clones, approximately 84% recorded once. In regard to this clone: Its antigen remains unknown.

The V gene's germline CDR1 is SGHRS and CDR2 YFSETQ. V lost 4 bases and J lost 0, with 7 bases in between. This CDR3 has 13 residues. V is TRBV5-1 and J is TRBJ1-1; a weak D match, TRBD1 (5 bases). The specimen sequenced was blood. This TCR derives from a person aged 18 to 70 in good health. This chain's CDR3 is CASSTTVNTEAFF. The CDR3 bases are TGCGCCAGCAGCACGACAGTGAACACTGAAGCTTTCTTT. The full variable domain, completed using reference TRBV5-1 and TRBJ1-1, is KAGVTQTPRYLIKTRGQQVTLSCSPISGHRSVSWYQQTPGQGLQFLFEYFSETQRNKGNFPGRFSGRQFSNSRSEMNVSTLELGDSALYLCASSTTVNTEAFFGQGTRLTVV.